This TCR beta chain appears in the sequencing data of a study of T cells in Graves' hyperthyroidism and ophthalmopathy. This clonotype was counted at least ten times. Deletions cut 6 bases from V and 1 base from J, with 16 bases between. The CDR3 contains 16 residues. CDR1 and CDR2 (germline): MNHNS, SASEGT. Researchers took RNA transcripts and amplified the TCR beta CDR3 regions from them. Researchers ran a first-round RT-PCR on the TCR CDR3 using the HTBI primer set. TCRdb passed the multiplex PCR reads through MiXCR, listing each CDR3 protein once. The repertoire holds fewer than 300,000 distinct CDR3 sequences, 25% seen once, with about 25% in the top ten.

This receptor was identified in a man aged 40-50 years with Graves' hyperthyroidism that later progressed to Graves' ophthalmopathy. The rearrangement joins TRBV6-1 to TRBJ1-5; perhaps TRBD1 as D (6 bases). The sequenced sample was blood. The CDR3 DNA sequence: TGTGCCAGCAGCCGGAACAGGGTATGGAGCAATCAGCCCCAGCATTTT. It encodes CASSRNRVWSNQPQHF.